Each of the 25 T cell receptor beta chains below was sequenced from the same sample in a study of beta chain features in type 1 diabetes. Sequenced material consisted of expressed TCRB transcripts (all of the isolated RNA was reverse transcribed). TCRdb keeps only in-frame clones here, not all; method: immunoSEQ multiplex PCR. The sample lists about 110,000 clones, under 40% occurring once. The sample was stem cell memory CD4+ T cells from blood. These receptors were obtained from a woman under 30 in good health.

This chain links TRBV15 with TRBJ2-3; 11 nucleotides line up with TRBD2. V was pared by 3 bases and J by 2 bases, with 10 bases of the junction left unmatched. Germline CDR1 reads LNHNV; CDR2 reads YYDKDF (reference sequence). This CDR3 contains 18 residues. CDR3 protein: CATSSIPATSGITDTQYF. CDR3 in DNA: TGTGCCACCAGCAGTATCCCCGCGACTAGCGGGATCACAGATACGCAGTATTTT.

The rearrangement links TRBV18 to TRBJ2-5, with D hard to call. CDR1 is KGHSH and CDR2 is LQKENI in the germline V gene. The CDR3 is 14 residues long. V lost 3 bases and J 1 base, leaving 9 bases between the germline ends. The CDR3 bases are TGTGCCAGCTCACCGGAGAGGCTCCAAGAGACCCAGTACTTC. Translating it yields CASSPERLQETQYF.

This clone was seen more than once but under ten times. The chain combines TRBV5-1 with TRBJ2-1; a possible D gene is TRBD2 (6 bases). This CDR3 comprises 15 residues. The V gene lost 0 bases and the J gene lost 4 bases, with 11 bases spanning the gap. Germline V gene lookup returns CDR1 SGHRS and CDR2 YFSETQ. CDR3 region: CASSLVADVYNEQFF. The CDR3, as DNA: TGCGCCAGCAGCTTGGTAGCGGATGTATACAATGAGCAGTTCTTC.

Only a few counts were recorded for this clone. V usage is TRBV7-2 and J usage is TRBJ2-1; D possibly corresponds to TRBD2 (5 bases). Germline V gene sequence: CDR1 SGHTA, CDR2 FQGNSA. The CDR3 is 12 residues long. Deletions cut 3 bases from V and 7 bases from J, with 7 bases between. The CDR3 loop reads CASSLTTNEQFF. CDR3 DNA: TGTGCCAGCAGCTTGACTACAAATGAGCAGTTCTTC.

V usage is TRBV18 and J usage is TRBJ1-1; 7 bases are a match to TRBD1. Losses at the gene ends were 4 bases for V and 2 bases for J; bases not matched to a gene: 7. The CDR3 runs to 15 residues. The germline V gene has CDR1 KGHSH and CDR2 LQKENI. The DNA for the CDR3 is TGTGCCAGCTCACGTACGACAGGGATTAACACTGAAGCTTTCTTT. Its translation: CASSRTTGINTEAFF.

V is TRBV5-1 and J is TRBJ1-5; 11 nucleotides agree with TRBD1. Losses at the gene ends were 0 bases for V and 6 bases for J; bases not matched to a gene: 5. This CDR3 has 16 amino acids. CDR1 and CDR2 (germline): SGHRS, YFSETQ. CDR3 sequence reads: CASSLGGTGGGQPQHF. CDR3 DNA sequence: TGCGCCAGCAGCTTGGGCGGGACAGGGGGGGGTCAGCCCCAGCATTTT.

This clone was detected a few times. The CDR3 bases are TGCGCCAGCAGCCAAGAACTTCGGGGGAAACTGTTTTTT. Amino acid sequence: CASSQELRGKLFF. V usage is TRBV4-3 and J usage is TRBJ1-4, with D possibly TRBD1 on 5 matching bases. This CDR3 has 13 residues. V lost 0 bases, J lost 11 bases, and 10 bases lay in between. In germline, CDR1 is LGHNA, CDR2 YSLEER.

The V call is TRBV28, the J call TRBJ1-2; D remains ambiguous. Germline V gene sequence: CDR1 MDHEN, CDR2 SYDVKM. Trimming shortened V by 6 bases and J by 4 bases, and 12 bases separated the two germline ends. This CDR3 contains 13 residues. The CDR3 here is CASRNAGSYGYTF. CDR3 nucleotides: TGTGCCAGCAGAAACGCGGGGAGCTATGGCTACACCTTC.

The chain employs TRBV19 and TRBJ1-1; a weak D match, TRBD1 (5 bases). There are 13 residues in the CDR3. The V gene's germline CDR1 is LNHDA and CDR2 SQIVND (reference sequence). V lost 7 bases and J lost 10, with 19 bases in between. Here the CDR3 reads CASTGAGPSTAFF. CDR3 sequence (DNA): TGTGCCAGTACCGGAGCGGGACCTTCGACAGCTTTCTTT. Complete variable domain (other parts from reference TRBV19 and TRBJ1-1): DGGITQSPKYLFRKEGQNVTLSCEQNLNHDAMYWYRQDPGQGLRLIYYSQIVNDFQKGDIAEGYSVSREKKESFPLTVTSAQKNPTAFYLCASTGAGPSTAFFGQGTRLTVV.

The V and J genes are TRBV5-6 and TRBJ2-2; D is uncertain. This CDR3 region has 15 residues. The V and J ends lost 1 base and 6 bases respectively, with 13 bases between them. Germline CDR1 is SGHDT and CDR2 is YYEEEE. CDR3 sequence reads: CASSLSNAWSGELFF. For the CDR3, the DNA is TGTGCCAGCAGCTTGAGCAACGCGTGGTCCGGGGAGCTGTTTTTT.

The chain uses TRBV7-3 and TRBJ2-1; TRBD2 aligns across 10 bases. The CDR3 sequence is 15 residues long. Trimming cost V 2 bases and J 5 bases; bases outside gene matches: 3. CDR1 is SGHTA, CDR2 FQGTGA, per germline. Here the CDR3 DNA reads TGTGCCAGCAGCTTATGGACTAGCGGAGACAATGAGCAGTTCTTC. Translating it yields CASSLWTSGDNEQFF.

This chain links TRBV28 with TRBJ2-7, with D unresolved. The CDR3 is 15 amino acids. V was cut by 1 base and J by 4 bases, with 14 bases left in between. The V gene's germline CDR1 is MDHEN and CDR2 SYDVKM. This CDR3 is CASSLLAYRGYEQYF. CDR3 DNA: TGTGCCAGCAGTTTATTGGCATATAGAGGTTACGAGCAGTACTTC.

This clone was detected only a few times. V usage is TRBV7-2 and J usage is TRBJ2-1; TRBD2 is a possible D gene (5 bases). The CDR3 length is 15 residues. Germline V lookup: CDR1 SGHTA, CDR2 FQGNSA. V was clipped by 4 bases and J by 0 bases, with 10 bases between them. The chain's CDR3 is CASSWSGTSYNEQFF. CDR3 nucleotides: TGTGCCAGCAGCTGGAGCGGAACCTCCTACAATGAGCAGTTCTTC. Variable domain in full (rest from reference TRBV7-2 and TRBJ2-1): GAGVSQSPSNKVTEKGKDVELRCDPISGHTALYWYRQSLGQGLEFLIYFQGNSAPDKSGLPSDRFSAERTGGSVSTLTIQRTQQEDSAVYLCASSWSGTSYNEQFFGPGTRLTVL.

The V call is TRBV5-1, the J call TRBJ1-2, with 9 bases that match TRBD1. The V gene's germline CDR1 is SGHRS and CDR2 YFSETQ. The V and J ends lost 3 bases and 5 bases, in that order; junction bases with no gene match: 5. This CDR3 has 14 amino acids. As DNA, the CDR3 is TGCGCCAGCAGCTCGGGACAGGGTCGATATGGCTACACCTTC. Protein: CASSSGQGRYGYTF.

This clone was observed a handful of times. The chain recombines TRBV28 with TRBJ1-1; no clear D gene. This CDR3 region has 13 residues. Germline V gene sequence: CDR1 MDHEN, CDR2 SYDVKM. V was clipped by 2 bases and J by 10 bases, with 14 bases between them. CDR3 region: CASSLRVVHRAFF. DNA for the CDR3: TGTGCCAGCAGTTTAAGAGTGGTCCACCGAGCTTTCTTT.

This clone turned up a few times. The chain has TRBV23-1 and TRBJ1-3; D may be TRBD1 (5 bases). TRBV23-1 is an ORF, with its function uncertain. The CDR3 has 19 residues. V was pared by 0 bases and J by 0 bases, with 18 bases between. CDR3 amino acids: CASSQSESEGASSGNTIYF. DNA of the CDR3: TGCGCCAGCAGTCAATCGGAAAGTGAAGGGGCGAGCTCTGGAAACACCATATATTTT.

This rearrangement joins TRBV27 to TRBJ2-7; TRBD2 matches 7 bases. Germline V gene sequence: CDR1 MNHEY, CDR2 SMNVEV (reference sequence). The CDR3 sequence is 15 residues long. The V gene end was trimmed by 3 bases and the J gene end by 2 bases; junction bases not matched to a gene: 7. This chain's CDR3 is CASSFYGGRTYEQYF. In nucleotides, the CDR3 is TGTGCCAGCAGTTTCTATGGCGGGAGAACCTACGAGCAGTACTTC.

This clone was counted a few times. The J gene is TRBJ2-1, the V gene TRBV19; TRBD2 is a possible D gene (6 bases). Deletions cut 6 bases from V and 2 bases from J, with 8 bases between. Germline CDR1 reads LNHDA; CDR2 reads SQIVND (reference sequence). The CDR3 sequence is 13 residues long. CDR3 in amino acids: CASSGRTYNEQFF. In nucleotides, the CDR3 is TGTGCCAGTAGCGGGAGAACCTACAATGAGCAGTTCTTC.

In its sample, this clone was seen a few times. The chain has TRBV5-1 and TRBJ2-1, with unresolved D. Looked up from germline, CDR1 is SGHRS and CDR2 is YFSETQ. This CDR3 has 15 amino acids. V gave up 0 bases and J gave up 0 bases, with 7 bases separating them. As DNA, the CDR3 is TGCGCCAGCAGCTTGGCTAGTAGCTCCTACAATGAGCAGTTCTTC. Protein product: CASSLASSSYNEQFF.

The rearrangement uses TRBV18 and TRBJ2-1; 11 positions match TRBD2. After removal of 4 bases from V and 0 bases from J, the junction contained 11 bases not matched to a gene. In germline, CDR1 is KGHSH, CDR2 LQKENI. The CDR3 is made up of 19 amino acids. CDR3 region: CASSLWTSGLKSSYNEQFF. CDR3 DNA sequence: TGTGCCAGCTCACTTTGGACTAGCGGGTTAAAGAGCTCCTACAATGAGCAGTTCTTC.

This chain uses TRBV7-3 with TRBJ1-1; D unclear. Trimming stripped 4 bases from V and 4 bases from J, with 16 bases between. CDR3 length: 15 amino acids. CDR1 is SGHTA and CDR2 is FQGTGA in the germline V gene. The CDR3 coding sequence is TGTGCCAGCAGCTCTCCCCGGGGAGAGGGCACTGAAGCTTTCTTT. This encodes CASSSPRGEGTEAFF.

In its sample, this clone was seen a few times. V gene TRBV7-2 combines with J gene TRBJ2-3; the match to TRBD2 covers 8 bases. The V segment lost 2 bases and the J segment 4 bases; nucleotides outside the gene matches: 5. Per germline, CDR1 SGHTA and CDR2 FQGNSA. The CDR3 spans 15 residues. The CDR3 DNA sequence: TGTGCCAGCAGCTTAAGTGGGACTAGTTCAGATACGCAGTATTTT. Residues: CASSLSGTSSDTQYF.

The V and J genes are TRBV30 and TRBJ2-3, with D possibly being TRBD2 (6 bases). The V end lost 4 bases, the J end lost 5 bases, and 19 bases lay between the germline ends. Germline CDR1 and CDR2: GTSNPN and SVGIG (reference sequence). There are 15 residues in the CDR3. The DNA of the CDR3 is TGTGCCTGGAAGGTTCCCTACGGGGGAAAAGATACGCAGTATTTT. Translated, it gives CAWKVPYGGKDTQYF.

This clone has only a few counts. The V gene is TRBV2, the J gene TRBJ2-5; tentatively, D is TRBD1 (5 bases). The CDR3 has 12 amino acids. Deletions cut 6 bases from V and 3 bases from J, with 8 bases between. Germline V gene lookup returns CDR1 SNHLY and CDR2 FYNNEI. The CDR3 loop is CASRDREETQYF. CDR3 DNA sequence: TGTGCCAGCAGAGACAGAGAAGAGACCCAGTACTTC.

The V call is TRBV27, the J call TRBJ2-7; D may be TRBD2 (6 bases). The ends were cut back, 5 bases at V and 1 base at J, with 12 bases in the middle. Per the germline V gene, CDR1 is MNHEY and CDR2 is SMNVEV (reference sequence). The CDR3 is 14 amino acids. The CDR3 DNA reads TGTGCCAGCAGTAGATTAGCGGTTTCCTACGAGCAGTACTTC. Translating it yields CASSRLAVSYEQYF.